This TCR beta chain is from a study of radiotherapy plus CTLA-4 blockade in lung cancer. Background on the study: Patients showed objective responses in 15% to 20% of cases, and disease control was achieved by 31%. Study-wide points: Radiotherapy was combined with ipilimumab, and tumor-derived TCR clones then expanded in blood.

Clones were sequenced by immunoSEQ multiplex PCR, and TCRdb holds only the in-frame ones, with some missing. The sample lists more than 25,000 clones; 79% were seen once. This CDR3 spans 14 amino acids. CDR1 MNHNS and CDR2 SASEGT come from the germline V gene. V lost 4 bases and J 3 bases, leaving 10 bases between the germline ends. Turning to this clone: Its target is unknown.

Sequenced material: peripheral blood, taken from a patient treated with radiotherapy plus ipilimumab. This chain connects TRBV6-1 to TRBJ1-5; D unresolved. This TCR derives from a human donor with non-small cell lung cancer that progressed on radiotherapy plus ipilimumab. The DNA of the CDR3 is TGTGCCAGCAGTGTACTTCACCCCAATCAGCCCCAGCATTTT. Amino acids: CASSVLHPNQPQHF.